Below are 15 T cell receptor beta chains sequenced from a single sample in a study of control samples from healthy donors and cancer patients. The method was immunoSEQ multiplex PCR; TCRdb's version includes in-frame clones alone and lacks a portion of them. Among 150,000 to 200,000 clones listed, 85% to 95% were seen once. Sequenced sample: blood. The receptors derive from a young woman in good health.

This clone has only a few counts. The CDR3 protein is CASSSGYTYEQYF. The CDR3 nucleotides are TGTGCCAGCAGTTCGGGTTATACCTACGAGCAGTACTTC. This chain joins TRBV12-3 or TRBV12-4 and TRBJ2-7, with D hard to call. The CDR3 covers 13 residues. The V and J ends lost 4 bases and 2 bases respectively, with 9 bases between them.

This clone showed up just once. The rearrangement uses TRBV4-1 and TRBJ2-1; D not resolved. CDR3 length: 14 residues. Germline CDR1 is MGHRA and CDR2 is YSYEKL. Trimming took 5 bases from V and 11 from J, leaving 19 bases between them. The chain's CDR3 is CASSVRGSLVQQFF. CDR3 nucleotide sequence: TGCGCCAGCAGCGTCAGAGGCAGTCTGGTTCAGCAGTTCTTC.

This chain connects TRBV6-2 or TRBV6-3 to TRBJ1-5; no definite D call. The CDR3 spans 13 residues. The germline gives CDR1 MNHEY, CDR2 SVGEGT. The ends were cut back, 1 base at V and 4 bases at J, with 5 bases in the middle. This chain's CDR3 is CASSYFRNQPQHF. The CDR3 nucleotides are TGTGCCAGCAGTTACTTTAGAAATCAGCCCCAGCATTTT.

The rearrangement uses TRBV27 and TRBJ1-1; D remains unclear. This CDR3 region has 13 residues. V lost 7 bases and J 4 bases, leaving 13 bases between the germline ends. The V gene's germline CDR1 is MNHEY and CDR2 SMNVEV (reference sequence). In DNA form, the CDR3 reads TGTGCCAGCATGTTTCGGGGATTCACTGAAGCTTTCTTT. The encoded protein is CASMFRGFTEAFF.

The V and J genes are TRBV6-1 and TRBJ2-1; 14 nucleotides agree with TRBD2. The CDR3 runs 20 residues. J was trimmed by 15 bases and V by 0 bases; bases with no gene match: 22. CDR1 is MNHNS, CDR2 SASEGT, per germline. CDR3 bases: TGTGCCAGCAGTGAAGCTCTTCAAGGACTAGCGGGGGGCACGGACCTGAGGGGGTTCTTC. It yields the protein CASSEALQGLAGGTDLRGFF.

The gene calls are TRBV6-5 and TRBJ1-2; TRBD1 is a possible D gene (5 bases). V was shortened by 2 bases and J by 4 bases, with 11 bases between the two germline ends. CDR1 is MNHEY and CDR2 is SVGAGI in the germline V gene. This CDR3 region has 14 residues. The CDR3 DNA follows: TGTGCCAGCAGTTACGACAGCCAGTTCTATGGCTACACCTTC. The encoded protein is CASSYDSQFYGYTF.

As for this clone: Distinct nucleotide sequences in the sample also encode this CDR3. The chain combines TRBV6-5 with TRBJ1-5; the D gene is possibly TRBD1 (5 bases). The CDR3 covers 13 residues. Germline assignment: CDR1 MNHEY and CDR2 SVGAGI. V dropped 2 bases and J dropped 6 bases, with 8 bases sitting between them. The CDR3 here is CASSYGGGQPQHF. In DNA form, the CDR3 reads TGTGCCAGCAGTTACGGGGGAGGTCAGCCCCAGCATTTT.

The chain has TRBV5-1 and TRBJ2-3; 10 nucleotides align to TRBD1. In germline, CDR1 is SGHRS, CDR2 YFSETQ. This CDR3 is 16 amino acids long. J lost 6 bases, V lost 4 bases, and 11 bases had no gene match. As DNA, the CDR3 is TGCGCCAGCAGCCGGGACAGGGGACTAGTGGTGGATACGCAGTATTTT. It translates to CASSRDRGLVVDTQYF. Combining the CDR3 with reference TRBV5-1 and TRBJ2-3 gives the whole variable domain KAGVTQTPRYLIKTRGQQVTLSCSPISGHRSVSWYQQTPGQGLQFLFEYFSETQRNKGNFPGRFSGRQFSNSRSEMNVSTLELGDSALYLCASSRDRGLVVDTQYFGPGTRLTVL.

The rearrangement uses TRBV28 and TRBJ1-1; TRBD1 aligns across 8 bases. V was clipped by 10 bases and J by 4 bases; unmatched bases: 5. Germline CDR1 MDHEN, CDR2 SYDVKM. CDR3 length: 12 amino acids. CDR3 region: CATRQGSTEAFF. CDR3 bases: TGTGCCACCCGACAGGGGTCCACTGAAGCTTTCTTT.

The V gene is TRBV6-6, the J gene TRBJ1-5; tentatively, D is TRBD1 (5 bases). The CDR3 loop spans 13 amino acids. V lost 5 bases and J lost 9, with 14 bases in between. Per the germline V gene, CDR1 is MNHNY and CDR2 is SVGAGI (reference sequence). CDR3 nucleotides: TGTGCCAGCAGTCGGGGGTTAAAGATGCCCCAGCATTTT. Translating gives CASSRGLKMPQHF.

CDR3 protein: CASSTVDTIYF. The CDR3 DNA is TGTGCCAGTAGCACGGTGGACACCATATATTTT. The rearrangement links TRBV19 to TRBJ1-3, with D unclear. V was trimmed by 6 bases and J by 8 bases, leaving 8 bases between them. This CDR3 comprises 11 residues. Germline CDR1 LNHDA, CDR2 SQIVND (reference sequence).

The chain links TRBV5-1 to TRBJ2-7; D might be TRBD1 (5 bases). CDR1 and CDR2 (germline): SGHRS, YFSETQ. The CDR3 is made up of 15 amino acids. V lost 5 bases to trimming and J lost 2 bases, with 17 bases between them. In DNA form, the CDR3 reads TGCGCCAGCAGAAGTAGTGACAGTGAGGCCTACGAGCAGTACTTC. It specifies CASRSSDSEAYEQYF.

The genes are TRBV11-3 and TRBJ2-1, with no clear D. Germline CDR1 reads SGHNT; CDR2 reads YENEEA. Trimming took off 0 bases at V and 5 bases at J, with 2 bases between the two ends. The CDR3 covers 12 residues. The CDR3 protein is CASSLENNEQFF. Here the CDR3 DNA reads TGTGCCAGCAGCTTAGAAAACAATGAGCAGTTCTTC.

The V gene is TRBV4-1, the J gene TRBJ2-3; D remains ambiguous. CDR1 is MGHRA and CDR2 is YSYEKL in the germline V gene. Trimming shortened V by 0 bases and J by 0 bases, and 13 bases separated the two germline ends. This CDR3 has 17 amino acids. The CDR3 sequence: CASSQDSTVPSTDTQYF. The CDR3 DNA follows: TGCGCCAGCAGCCAAGATTCGACGGTTCCTAGCACAGATACGCAGTATTTT.

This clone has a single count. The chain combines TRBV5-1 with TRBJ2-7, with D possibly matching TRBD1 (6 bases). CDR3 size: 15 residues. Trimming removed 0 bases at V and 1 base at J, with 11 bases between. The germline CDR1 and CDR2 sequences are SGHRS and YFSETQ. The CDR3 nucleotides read TGCGCCAGCAGCTTGGGGGGAACAGGGTCCTACGAGCAGTACTTC. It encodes CASSLGGTGSYEQYF.